This TCR beta chain was retrieved from a study of T cells after posttransplantation cyclophosphamide. Clones were read by immunoSEQ multiplex PCR, and TCRdb kept only the in-frame ones, dropping some. The counts give about 7,500 clones, none of them seen only once; 8.5% to 12% is held by the top ten. The study's findings and limits: Later blood repertoires were often dominated by clones from the donor CD8+ memory compartment.

V shed 3 bases, J shed 4 bases, and the junction held 11 bases outside the gene matches. Germline CDR1 reads MNHNS; CDR2 reads SASEGT. CDR3 length: 16 amino acids. A marrow graft followed busulfan-fludarabine conditioning, with cyclophosphamide on days +3 and +4. There are many counts of this clone. Its antigen is undetermined. The source material was PBMCs, sampled after allogeneic stem cell transplant with posttransplant cyclophosphamide. This chain uses TRBV6-1 with TRBJ1-2, with 7 positions matching TRBD1. This TCR derives from a female patient between 50 and 60 years old who received an allogeneic stem cell transplant from a related donor, was CMV-positive, and had no GVHD. Some of the T cells might come from the graft donor. As DNA, the CDR3 is TGTGCCAGCAGTGACCTCCGGACAGGTACTATCTATGGCTACACCTTC. This encodes CASSDLRTGTIYGYTF.